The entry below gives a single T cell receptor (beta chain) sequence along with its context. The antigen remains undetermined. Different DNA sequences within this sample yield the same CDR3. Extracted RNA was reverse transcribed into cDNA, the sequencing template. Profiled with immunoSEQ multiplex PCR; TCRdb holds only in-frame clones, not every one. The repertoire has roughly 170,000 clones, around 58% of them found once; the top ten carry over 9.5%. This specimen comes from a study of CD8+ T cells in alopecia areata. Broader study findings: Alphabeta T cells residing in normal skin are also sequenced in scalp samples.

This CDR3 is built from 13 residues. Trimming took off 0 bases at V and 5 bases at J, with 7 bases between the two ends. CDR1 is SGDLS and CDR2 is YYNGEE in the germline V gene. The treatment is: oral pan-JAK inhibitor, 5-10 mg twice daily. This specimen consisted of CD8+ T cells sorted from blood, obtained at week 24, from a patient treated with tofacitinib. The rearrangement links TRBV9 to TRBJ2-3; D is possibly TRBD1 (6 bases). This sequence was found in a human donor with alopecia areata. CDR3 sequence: CASSVGGGDTQYF. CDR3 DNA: TGTGCCAGCAGCGTAGGAGGGGGAGATACGCAGTATTTT.